The T cell receptor (beta chain) described here comes from a study of regulatory T cells in long-lasting Graves disease. Researchers made TCR beta libraries by using iRepertoire HTBI primers and running Arm-PCR on CDR3 regions. TCRdb recomputed calls from the multiplex PCR reads with MiXCR, one row per CDR3 protein. This table holds around 320,000 distinct CDR3 sequences, approximately 15% found once. Stated time point: newly diagnosed GD, antithyroid drugs for less than 3 months. With RNA extracted from PBMCs as input, the TCR library was made. The CDR3 runs to 14 residues. CDR1 MDHEN and CDR2 SYDVKM come from the germline V gene. V lost 8 bases and J lost 3, with 13 bases in between. The data were also submitted as part of a second study, on T cells in Graves' hyperthyroidism and ophthalmopathy. Per that paper: An initial round of RT-PCR targeting the TCR CDR3 relied on the HTBI primer set.

This sequence was found in a middle-aged man with Graves disease. The specimen was peripheral blood mononuclear cells (PBMCs), collected at new diagnosis, from a patient treated with antithyroid drugs. The gene calls are TRBV28 and TRBJ1-4, with a possible D match to TRBD1 (5 bases). CDR3: CASGQGGPNEKLFF. Here the CDR3 DNA reads TGTGCCAGCGGCCAGGGAGGTCCTAATGAAAAACTGTTTTTT.